The TCR beta chain under discussion was sequenced for a study of blood T cell repertoires in COVID-19. Study-wide context: COVID-19 samples, acute and convalescent, were from the United States, Italy and Spain.

Seattle enrolled patients during active infection and tracked them longitudinally. Profiled with immunoSEQ multiplex PCR; TCRdb holds only in-frame clones, not every one. The table records more than 150,000 clones, 94% of them present only once. This CDR3 has 13 amino acids. CDR1 is MDHEN and CDR2 is SYDVKM in the germline V gene. V gave up 1 base and J gave up 1 base, with 4 bases separating them. The gene calls are TRBV28 and TRBJ1-1, with D unresolved. Material: peripheral blood. The sequence was collected from a man between 25 and 39 years old with COVID-19, enrolled during active disease. The CDR3 region has the DNA TGTGCCAGCAGTTTATCCAGGAACACTGAAGCTTTCTTT. Protein: CASSLSRNTEAFF.